This TCR beta chain was documented in a study of tumour-infiltrating T cells in Burkitt lymphoma. V was pared by 0 bases and J by 1 base, with 13 bases of the junction left unmatched. Germline CDR1 and CDR2: SGHRS and YFSETQ. The CDR3 totals 18 residues. Libraries were prepared by immunoSEQ multiplex PCR; TCRdb keeps only in-frame clonotypes and omits some of them. The sample has about 2,300 clones; approximately 16% are singletons. The V gene is TRBV5-1, the J gene TRBJ2-7; TRBD2 matches at 7 bases. Sequencing input: tumor tissue from a relapse. This TCR came from a human donor with relapsed Burkitt lymphoma. CDR3 in DNA: TGCGCCAGCAGCTTGGAAGTGATTAAGATAGCGGGTTCCTACGAGCAGTACTTC. It is translated as CASSLEVIKIAGSYEQYF.